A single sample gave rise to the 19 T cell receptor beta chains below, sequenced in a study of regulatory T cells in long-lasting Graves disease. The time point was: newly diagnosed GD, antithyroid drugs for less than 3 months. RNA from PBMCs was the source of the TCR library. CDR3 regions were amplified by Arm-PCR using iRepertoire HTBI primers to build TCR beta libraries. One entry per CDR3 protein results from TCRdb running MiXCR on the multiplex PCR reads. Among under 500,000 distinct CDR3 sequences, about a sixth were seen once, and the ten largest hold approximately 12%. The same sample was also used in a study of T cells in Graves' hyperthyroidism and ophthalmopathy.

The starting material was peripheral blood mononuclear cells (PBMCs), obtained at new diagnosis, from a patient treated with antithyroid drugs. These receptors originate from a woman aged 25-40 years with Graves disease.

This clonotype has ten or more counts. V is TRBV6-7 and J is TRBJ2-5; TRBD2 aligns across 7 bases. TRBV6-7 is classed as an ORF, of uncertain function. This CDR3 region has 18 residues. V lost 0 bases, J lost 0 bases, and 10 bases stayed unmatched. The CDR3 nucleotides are TGTGCCAGCAGTTACTCCCCCAGGGCGGGAGACAACCAAGAGACCCAGTACTTC. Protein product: CASSYSPRAGDNQETQYF.

The CDR3 DNA reads TGTTCCAATCCAAAGCAGTACTTC. Amino acid sequence: CSNPKQYF. The V and J genes are TRBV9 and TRBJ2-7; no clear D gene. This CDR3 contains 8 residues. CDR1 SGDLS and CDR2 YYNGEE come from the germline V gene.

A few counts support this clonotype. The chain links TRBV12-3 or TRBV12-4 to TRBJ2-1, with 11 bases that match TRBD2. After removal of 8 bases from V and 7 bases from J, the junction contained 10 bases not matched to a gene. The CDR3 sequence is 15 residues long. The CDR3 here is CASQRGTSGLNEQFF. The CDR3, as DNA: TGTGCCAGCCAGCGAGGGACTAGCGGACTTAATGAGCAGTTCTTC.

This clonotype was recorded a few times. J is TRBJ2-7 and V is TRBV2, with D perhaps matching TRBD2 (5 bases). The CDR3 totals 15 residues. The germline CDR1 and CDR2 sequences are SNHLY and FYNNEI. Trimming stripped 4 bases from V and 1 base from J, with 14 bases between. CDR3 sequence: CASSGKATGSYEQYF. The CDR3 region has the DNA TGTGCCAGCAGTGGAAAAGCGACGGGGTCCTACGAGCAGTACTTC.

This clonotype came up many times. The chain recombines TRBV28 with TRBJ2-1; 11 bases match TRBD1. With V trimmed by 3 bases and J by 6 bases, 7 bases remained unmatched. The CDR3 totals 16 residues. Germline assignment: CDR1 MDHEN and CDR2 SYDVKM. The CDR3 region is CASSFPGQGALNEQFF. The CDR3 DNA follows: TGTGCCAGCAGTTTCCCCGGACAGGGGGCCCTCAATGAGCAGTTCTTC. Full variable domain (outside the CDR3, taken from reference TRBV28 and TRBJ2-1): DVKVTQSSRYLVKRTGEKVFLECVQDMDHENMFWYRQDPGLGLRLIYFSYDVKMKEKGDIPEGYSVSREKKERFSLILESASTNQTSMYLCASSFPGQGALNEQFFGPGTRLTVL.

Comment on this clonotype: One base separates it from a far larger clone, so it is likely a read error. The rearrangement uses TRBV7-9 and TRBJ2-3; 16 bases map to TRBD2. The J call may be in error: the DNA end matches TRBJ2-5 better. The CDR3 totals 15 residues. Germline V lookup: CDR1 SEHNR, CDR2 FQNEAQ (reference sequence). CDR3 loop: CASSPGLAGGETQYF. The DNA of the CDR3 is TGTGCCAGCAGCCCGGGACTAGCGGGAGGGGAGACCCAGTACTTC.

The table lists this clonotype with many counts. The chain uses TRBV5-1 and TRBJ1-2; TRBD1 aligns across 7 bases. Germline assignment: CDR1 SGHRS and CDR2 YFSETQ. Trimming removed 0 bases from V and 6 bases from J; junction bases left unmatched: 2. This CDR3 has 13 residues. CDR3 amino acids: CASSLVGTDGYTF. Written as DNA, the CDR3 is TGCGCCAGCAGCTTGGTGGGGACAGATGGCTACACCTTC.

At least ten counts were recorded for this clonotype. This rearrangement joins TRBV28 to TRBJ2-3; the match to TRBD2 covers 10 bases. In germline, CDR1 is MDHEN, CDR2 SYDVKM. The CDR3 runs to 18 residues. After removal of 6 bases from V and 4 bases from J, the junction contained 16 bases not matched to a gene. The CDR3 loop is CASRPGLAEGGGADTQYF. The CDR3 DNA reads TGTGCCAGCAGACCCGGACTAGCGGAGGGTGGAGGTGCAGATACGCAGTATTTT.

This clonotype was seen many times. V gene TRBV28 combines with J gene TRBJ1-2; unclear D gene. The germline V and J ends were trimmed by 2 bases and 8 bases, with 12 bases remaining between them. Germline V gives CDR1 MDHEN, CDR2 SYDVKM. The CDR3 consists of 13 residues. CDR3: CASSLNTIWGYTF. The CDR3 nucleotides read TGTGCCAGCAGTTTAAATACCATTTGGGGCTACACCTTC.

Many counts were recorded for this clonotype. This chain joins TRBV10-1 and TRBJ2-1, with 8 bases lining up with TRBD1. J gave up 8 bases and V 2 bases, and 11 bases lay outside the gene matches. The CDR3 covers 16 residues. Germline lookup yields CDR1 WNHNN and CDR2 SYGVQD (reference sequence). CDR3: CASSESGQGAEDEQFF. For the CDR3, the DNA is TGCGCCAGCAGTGAGAGCGGGCAGGGGGCCGAGGATGAGCAGTTCTTC.

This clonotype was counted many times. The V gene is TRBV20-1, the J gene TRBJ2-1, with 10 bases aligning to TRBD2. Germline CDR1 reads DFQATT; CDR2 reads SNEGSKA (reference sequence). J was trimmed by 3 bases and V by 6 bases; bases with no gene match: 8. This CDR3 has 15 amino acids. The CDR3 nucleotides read TGCAGTGCCTCTCTTACTAGCGGGAACTACAATGAGCAGTTCTTC. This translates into CSASLTSGNYNEQFF.

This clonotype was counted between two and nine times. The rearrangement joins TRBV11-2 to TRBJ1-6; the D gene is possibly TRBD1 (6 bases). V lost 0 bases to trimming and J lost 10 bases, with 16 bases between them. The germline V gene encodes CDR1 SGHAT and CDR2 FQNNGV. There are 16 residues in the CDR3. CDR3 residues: CASSLDLTGPGSPLHF. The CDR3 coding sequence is TGTGCCAGCAGCTTAGATCTGACAGGCCCAGGATCACCCCTCCACTTT.

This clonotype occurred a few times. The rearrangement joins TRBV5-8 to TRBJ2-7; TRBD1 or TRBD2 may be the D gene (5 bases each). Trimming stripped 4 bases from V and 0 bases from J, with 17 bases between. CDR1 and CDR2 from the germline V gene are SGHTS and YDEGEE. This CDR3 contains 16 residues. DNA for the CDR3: TGTGCCAGCAGCAGTCCGGGACGCTTAGGCTCCTACGAGCAGTACTTC. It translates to CASSSPGRLGSYEQYF.

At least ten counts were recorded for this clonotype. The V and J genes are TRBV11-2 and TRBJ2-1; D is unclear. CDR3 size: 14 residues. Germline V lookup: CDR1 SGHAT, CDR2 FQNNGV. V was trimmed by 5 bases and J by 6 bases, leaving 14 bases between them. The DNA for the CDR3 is TGTGCCAGCAGCCCCGACGGCTGGCTCAATGAGCAGTTCTTC. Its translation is CASSPDGWLNEQFF.

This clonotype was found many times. The CDR3 here is CASSRVGQGAYYEQYF. The CDR3 bases are TGTGCCAGCAGCCGAGTTGGACAGGGGGCATACTACGAGCAGTACTTC. The chain employs TRBV7-9 and TRBJ2-7; 11 nucleotides match TRBD1. The V gene's germline CDR1 is SEHNR and CDR2 FQNEAQ (reference sequence). CDR3 length: 16 residues. V dropped 5 bases and J dropped 3; count of bases not matched to a gene: 9.

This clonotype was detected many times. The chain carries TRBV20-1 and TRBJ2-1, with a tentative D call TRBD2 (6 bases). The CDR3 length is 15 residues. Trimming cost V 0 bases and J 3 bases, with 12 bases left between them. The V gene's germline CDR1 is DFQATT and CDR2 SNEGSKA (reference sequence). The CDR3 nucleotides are TGCAGTGCTAGAGATCTAGCGACGATCTACAATGAGCAGTTCTTC. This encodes CSARDLATIYNEQFF.

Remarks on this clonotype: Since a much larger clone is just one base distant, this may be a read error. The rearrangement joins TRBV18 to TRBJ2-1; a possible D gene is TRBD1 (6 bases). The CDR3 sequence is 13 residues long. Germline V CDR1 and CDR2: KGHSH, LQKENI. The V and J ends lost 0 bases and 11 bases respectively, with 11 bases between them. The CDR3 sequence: CASSPPVRGKQFF. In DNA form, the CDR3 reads TGTGCCAGCTCACCACCGGTCAGGGGCAAGCAGTTCTTC.

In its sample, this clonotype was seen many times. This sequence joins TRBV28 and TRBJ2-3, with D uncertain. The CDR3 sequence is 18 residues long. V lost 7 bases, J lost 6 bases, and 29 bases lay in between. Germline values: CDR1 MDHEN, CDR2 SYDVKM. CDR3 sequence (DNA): TGTGCCAGCAACCACCGAACCGCAGTGGCAAAGGCCGGGGATACGCAGTATTTT. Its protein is CASNHRTAVAKAGDTQYF. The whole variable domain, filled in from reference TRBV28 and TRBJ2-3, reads DVKVTQSSRYLVKRTGEKVFLECVQDMDHENMFWYRQDPGLGLRLIYFSYDVKMKEKGDIPEGYSVSREKKERFSLILESASTNQTSMYLCASNHRTAVAKAGDTQYFGPGTRLTVL.

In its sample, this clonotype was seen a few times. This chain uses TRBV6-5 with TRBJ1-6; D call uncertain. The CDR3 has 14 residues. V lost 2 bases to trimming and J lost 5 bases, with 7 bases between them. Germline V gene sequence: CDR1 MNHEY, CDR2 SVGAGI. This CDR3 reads CASSYDNNNSPLHF. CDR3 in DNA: TGTGCCAGCAGTTACGACAATAATAATTCACCCCTCCACTTT.